Presented here are 12 T cell receptor beta chains from one specimen sequenced in a study of T cells expressing NK-cell markers. TCRdb re-called the 5' RACE reads and shows each CDR3 protein once, DNA omitted. The sample data list roughly 450,000 distinct CDR3 sequences. The material sequenced was blood T cells: a sorted CD56 or NKG2C T cell subset, CD4+ or CD8+ T cells, or bulk PBMC T cells (not recorded which). The receptors here all came from a woman aged 45 to 65 in good health.

The gene calls are TRBV7-2 and TRBJ2-3; TCRdb names TRBD2, which stays unverified in the absence of DNA. CDR3 size: 16 residues. Germline V gene data show CDR1 as SGHTA and CDR2 as FQGNSA. CDR3: CASSSRTSGRFDTQYF.

V is TRBV5-1 and J is TRBJ2-2; TCRdb designates TRBD2, a call that cannot be tested without DNA. CDR1 SGHRS and CDR2 YFSETQ come from the germline V gene. The CDR3 consists of 15 residues. This CDR3 is CASSLEASGGGELFF.

V usage is TRBV11-2 and J usage is TRBJ2-1; without DNA, the TCRdb call of TRBD2 cannot be checked. The length of the CDR3 is 15 residues. Germline-derived CDR1 and CDR2 are SGHAT and FQNNGV. The CDR3 is CASSFDWGEPSEQFF.

The J gene is TRBJ2-5, the V gene TRBV5-6; with no DNA, the TCRdb D assignment of TRBD2 cannot be verified. CDR1 SGHDT and CDR2 YYEEEE come from the germline V gene. The CDR3 length is 15 residues. The CDR3 spells CASSLATTSGETQYF.

V usage is TRBV21-1 and J usage is TRBJ1-2; the D call from TCRdb, TRBD1, cannot be confirmed without DNA. TRBV21-1 is a recognized pseudogene. The CDR3 is 14 amino acids. Here the CDR3 reads CASEDRVGNYGYTF.

The chain recombines TRBV5-5 with TRBJ2-1. The germline V gene encodes CDR1 SGHKS and CDR2 YYEKEE (reference sequence). This CDR3 comprises 15 residues. The CDR3 loop reads CASSLEVGVWNEQFF. Drawing the rest from reference TRBV5-5 and TRBJ2-1, the complete variable domain is DAGVTQSPTHLIKTRGQQVTLRCSPISGHKSVSWYQQVLGQGPQFIFQYYEKEERGRGNFPDRFSARQFPNYSSELNVNALLLGDSALYLCASSLEVGVWNEQFFGPGTRLTVL.

V gene TRBV4-1 combines with J gene TRBJ2-2; there is no DNA to check the TCRdb D call of TRBD1. The CDR3 runs to 15 residues. The germline CDR1 and CDR2 sequences are MGHRA and YSYEKL. CDR3 sequence: CASSQGQGPARELFF.

This sequence joins TRBV6-5 and TRBJ1-1. Germline loops: CDR1 MNHEY, CDR2 SVGAGI. This CDR3 region has 15 residues. CDR3 sequence reads: CASSYLSPTAVEAFF.

The genes are TRBV3-1 and TRBJ2-2; as DNA is missing, the TRBD1 call by TCRdb cannot be tested. CDR1 and CDR2 (germline): LGHDT, YNNKEL (reference sequence). The CDR3 extends over 13 amino acids. The CDR3 sequence is CASSQDPRTGLFF.

This sequence joins TRBV11-2 and TRBJ2-1; without DNA, the TCRdb call of TRBD1 cannot be checked. The CDR3 runs 15 residues. CDR1 is SGHAT, CDR2 FQNNGV, per germline. The CDR3 protein is CASSLLGQGPDEQFF.

CDR3 loop: CASSELTENTEAFF. V usage is TRBV6-5 and J usage is TRBJ1-1. The CDR3 runs 14 residues. Germline values: CDR1 MNHEY, CDR2 SVGAGI.

This chain links TRBV10-3 with TRBJ2-7; TCRdb designates TRBD1, a call that cannot be tested without DNA. Germline V CDR1 and CDR2: ENHRY, SYGVKD. This CDR3 contains 17 residues. The chain's CDR3 is CAITESHSPLFVHEQYF.